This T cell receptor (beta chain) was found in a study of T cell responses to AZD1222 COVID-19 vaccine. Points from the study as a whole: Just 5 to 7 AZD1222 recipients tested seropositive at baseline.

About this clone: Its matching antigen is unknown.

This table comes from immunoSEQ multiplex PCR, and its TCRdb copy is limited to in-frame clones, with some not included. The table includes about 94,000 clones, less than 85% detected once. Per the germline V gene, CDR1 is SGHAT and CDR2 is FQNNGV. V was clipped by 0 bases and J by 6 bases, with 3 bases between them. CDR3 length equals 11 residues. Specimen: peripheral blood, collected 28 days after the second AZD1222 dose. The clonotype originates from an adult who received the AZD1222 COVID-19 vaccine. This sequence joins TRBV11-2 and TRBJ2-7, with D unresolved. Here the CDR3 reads CASSLDFEQYF. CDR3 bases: TGTGCCAGCAGCTTAGATTTCGAGCAGTACTTC.